This T cell receptor beta chain was captured in a study of response to subunit inactivated influenza vaccine. The study, taken as a whole, reports: New T cells are recruited in small numbers by each seasonal influenza vaccination, according to the authors' suggestion.

Points on this clonotype: Its antigen remains unknown. Relative to the germline gene, one junction end is altered; a read error may explain this.

TCRdb re-derived calls from the RT-PCR reads in MiXCR, one entry per CDR3 protein. Of over 300,000 distinct CDR3 sequences listed, just over 20% are singletons. This CDR3 has 14 residues. The V gene's germline CDR1 is SGHTA and CDR2 FQGNSA. The rearrangement uses TRBV7-2 and TRBJ1-6; tentative D call: TRBD1 (6 bases). The starting material was PBMCs from blood, obtained about 19 months after vaccination. This TCR derives from a man aged 50 to 69 who received an inactivated influenza vaccine. In DNA, the CDR3 is TGTGCTAGCAGCCATGGACAGTCAGCTTCACCCCTCCACTTT. Protein product: CASSHGQSASPLHF.